Listed here is a single TCR beta chain. What antigen it recognizes has not been identified. No clone much larger than this one lies a single base away; base qualities are absent. The CDR3 has 10 amino acids, counting the end cysteine and phenylalanine. Just the 30-base CDR3 DNA is kept, in frame starting at base 1. CDR1 is given as SQVTM and CDR2 as ANQGSEA, both from the germline V gene. V sheds 8 bases and J sheds 10 bases, leaving 14 bases between their ends. Patients with uncontrolled infections, other autoimmune diseases, pregnancy or lactation were excluded. Diagnoses relied on clinical symptoms, serum thyroxine and TRAb, thyroid ultrasound and orbital computed tomography. Trizol reagent was used to extract total RNA, and RNA quality was then checked on an Agilent 2100 Bioanalyzer. The TCR beta CDR3 regions were amplified from RNA transcripts. The first round of RT-PCR for the TCR CDR3 was performed with the HTBI primer set and the Qiagen OneStep RT-PCR kit. The libraries were constructed in a second round of multiplex PCR and then size-selected and purified. The libraries were sequenced on an Illumina HiSeq2000 using paired-end 100 bp reads. The paper's processing steps were these. SOAPnuke was used to process the raw data, with reads discarded if the reads contained adapters or uncalled bases, had a mean Phred below 15, or lacked an exact constant-primer or identifier match. High-quality paired reads were merged using COPE v1.2.5, and each unique nucleotide sequence was defined as a clonotype. MiTCR v1.1 was used to align the clonotypes against IMGT TRBV, TRBD and TRBJ reference segments. Only V-J combinations with frequency above 0.0001, covering 99% to 99.2% of repertoires, were analysed. The TCS score was defined as F50 (clonal expansion) divided by E x V (chaos), with BLOSUM62-based TCRdist calculated between CDR3 peptides within each V-J. Welch's t-statistics and random forest reduced just over 500 V-J features to 13, which were used in a naive Bayes classifier (R e1071). The Morisita-Horn index was used to measure how similar the thyroid and blood repertoires were. TCRdb applied fastp at Q25 and MiXCR to the public reads, then kept only in-frame beta chains. Rows are combined by CDR3 protein, so each entry shows the most common genes and DNA. The V and J calls shown here were made by TCRdb, not taken from the authors' results. For this sample the table gives roughly 500,000 distinct CDR3 sequences, of which over 45% were detected only once. The ten largest clones take up about two fifths of the sample.

The sample belongs to a study of T cells in Graves' hyperthyroidism and ophthalmopathy (dated by TCRdb to the late 2010s). Describing the broader study: A discovery cohort of about 100 patients, roughly 43 with Graves' ophthalmopathy and 57 with stable Graves' hyperthyroidism, was used to find distinguishing TCR V-J signatures. For training and testing, the 95 to 100 patients in the discovery cohort were randomly divided in a 7:3 ratio. After sampling, hyperthyroidism patients received methimazole starting at 30 mg daily, and ophthalmopathy patients received high-dose intravenous methylprednisolone. Whether ophthalmopathy could be predicted prospectively was tested in an independent validation cohort made up of roughly 19 hyperthyroidism patients plus 17 patients who later progressed to ophthalmopathy. The paper reports TCR Vbeta CDR3 sequencing of 130 to 150 peripheral blood samples: fewer than 50 ophthalmopathy, fewer than 80 hyperthyroidism and around 17 progressor patients. Thyroid tissue and blood T-cell repertoires from about six Graves' hyperthyroidism patients were also compared in the study.

Overall study results and their limits: A model built on a 13 V-J signature distinguished ophthalmopathy from stable hyperthyroidism, reaching around 88% sensitivity and about 81% specificity in cross-validation and 80%/75% in testing. Most expanded thyroid clonotypes (frequency above 0.001) were also detected in blood, suggesting blood repertoires may reflect thyroid immune responses. Sample size was not statistically predetermined, and blinding of investigators to group allocation was not performed. In validation, the model predicted progression to ophthalmopathy with roughly 66% sensitivity and approximately 72% specificity, a median of 6.5 months before onset.

The TCR sequence derives from an adult woman with Graves' disease, either hyperthyroidism or ophthalmopathy (not recorded which). The sequenced sample consisted of peripheral blood or thyroid tissue (not recorded which). The rearranged segments are TRBV29-1 and TRBJ1-1; too little of a D gene remains to name it. The CDR3 reads CSLEGRSAFF. DNA sequence: TGCAGCTTAGAAGGGAGGTCAGCTTTCTTT.